A selection of T cell receptor beta chains follows, all from one sample in a study of PD-1 blockade in mismatch repair-deficient tumors. The data were produced by immunoSEQ multiplex PCR, yet TCRdb's version contains in-frame clones alone and is incomplete. The sample holds some 48,000 clones, approximately 80% seen once. Here the sequenced sample was PBMCs, taken before pembrolizumab treatment. The receptor set was obtained from an adult with mismatch repair-deficient cancer. Both conserved end residues are trimmed from each CDR3. The order of the fields is V gene, clone size, D gene, CDR3 protein. The D gene is left open where the match is weak. Only part of the rows carry a size: once, few, many, or a class if the clone is expanded.

>TRBV25-1|few|TRBD2
ASSALAESTGELF
>TRBV7-9|medium-sized|NA
ASSPGQTNYGYT
>TRBV6-1|NA|NA
ASSEGSNNEQF
>TRBV10-3|NA|TRBD1
AISETDRAYEQY
>TRBV5-5|NA|NA
ASSLDGFPGNEQF
>TRBV30|NA|NA
AWASSYNEQF
>TRBV19|NA|NA
ASSIRGGGETQY
>TRBV7-8|NA|NA
ASSQREGTTYEQY
>TRBV5-1|NA|TRBD1
ASSLGAGGGETQY
>TRBV15|NA|NA
ATSSRRDMDSGGT
>TRBV30|NA|NA
AWSRYSNQPQH